This entry is about one TCR beta chain. Its antigen is not yet known. Base qualities are missing; no much larger clone stands one base away. The sample is drawn from a study of cytomegalovirus exposure and HLA in healthy donors (dated by TCRdb to about 2017). Context from the whole study: In an earlier analysis of 587 of the donors, 276 Gb of sequence data and just under 120 million unique TCR beta sequences from about 179 million T cells were reported. Around 300 gigabases of sequencing data and 80 million or so unique TCR sequences were included in an early release covering about 620 HLA-typed donors. In an earlier analysis of a few hundred of the donors, high-throughput TCR beta sequencing was used to judge whether each TCR beta V gene segment behaved as functional or pseudogenic. The aim of the study was to test whether cataloging public T cell receptors could identify signatures of past pathogen exposure. In addition to the first cohort of several hundred subjects, a separate validation cohort of 130 or so different subjects was used. Both class I and class II loci were covered by HLA typing, at four-digit resolution. The study combined high-throughput TCR immunosequencing, statistical association of individual TCRs with disease status, and machine learning to predict cytomegalovirus infection status. Typing coverage differed by locus: A, B, C, DRB1 and DQB1 were typed in roughly 629-640 donors, DQA1 in 500 to 550, DPA1 in over 600, and DPB1 in roughly 450. Using immunosequencing, the study profiled T cell repertoires from around 680 subjects and related those repertoires to cytomegalovirus serostatus. In a later analysis, previously published TCR beta repertoires from several hundred donors were re-analyzed and high-resolution HLA genotyping was added so that TCR occurrence patterns could be studied. All discovery cohort repertoires had been generated on a single sequencing platform. A later genetic analysis took genome-wide SNP genotypes for about 55% of the roughly 670 donors and used that subset as a discovery cohort. Roughly 5 DR-DQ haplotypes were handled as single units for association and clustering, since linkage in the cohort was strong. Of the roughly 400 genotyped donors, around 81% fell in the genetic ancestry cluster associated with self-reported Caucasian donors. The later analysis used no new phenotypic data to find candidate immune exposures, relying instead on TCR beta sequences and their occurrence across donors. Donor age, sex, ethnicity and CMV serostatus were compiled together with the repertoire data. On average, roughly 200,000 unique TCR beta nucleotide sequences were sequenced per donor among a few hundred genotyped donors of the cohort, with approximately 18% of those sequences being non-productive.

Study-wide conclusions, independent of this receptor: In a later genetic analysis, fewer N-insertions in productive TCRs were reported among donors in an Asian-associated ancestry cluster than the roughly 700-donor mean. Because counts were too low, roughly 17 rarely observed V segments, including chromosome 9 orphons, were left out of the earlier analysis of a few hundred of the donors. The study listed approximately 150 TCR beta chains as associated with cytomegalovirus. The 87-base-pair reads could not distinguish some IMGT-functional V segments, including TRBV6-2 and TRBV6-3, so those segments were excluded. Strong co-occurrence of HLA alleles, especially DR and DQ, made assigning TCR associations to individual alleles difficult. The sequencing pipeline was judged likely to have produced a cluster of highly shared sequence variants as a technical artifact. Correlated functional status among segregating V segments might reflect linkage disequilibrium, but an unknown experimental factor could not be ruled out. Most CMV-associated TCR beta chains appeared to be HLA-restricted in a later analysis, and the HLA associations seemed to be driven largely by CMV exposure. According to a later analysis, TCR association rates differed among HLA loci, with DRB1 alleles showing the most associated TCRs and HLA-C alleles showing the fewest. Because HLA typing was missing for some donors at each locus, association tests included only the typed subset. Broadly in line with IMGT annotations, most TCR beta V segments showed up in productive rearrangements about 90% or about 30% of the time in an earlier analysis of 587 of the donors. Specific HLA alleles were associated with 15,000 to 20,000 TCR beta sequences at a false discovery rate of 0.05 in a later analysis. This cohort had only TCR beta chains sequenced, and the lack of alpha or paired-chain data limited which features could be detected. In a later analysis, HLA-associated TCR beta chains showed more clonal expansion and lower generation probabilities than non-associated chains that were equally common. Immune exposure information for the cohort was limited to CMV serostatus. A few of the identified cytomegalovirus-associated TCR beta chains were confirmed in vitro to be specific for cytomegalovirus antigens. A further reported finding was that TCR beta sequences accurately predicted the HLA-A and HLA-B alleles for most subjects in the first cohort. The authors suggested that the approach could potentially be extended to other disease states and immunological phenotypes. Roughly uniform sequencing depth across donors was assumed in presence/absence analyses, although this assumption may not hold. A later genetic analysis associated a missense DCLRE1C variant with V-gene and J-gene trimming of TCR beta chains, and an independent cohort replicated the association. In both the original and validation cohorts, the classifier was reported to diagnose cytomegalovirus status with high specificity and sensitivity. While some public TCRs were present in many individuals, most TCR sequences turned up only very rarely across donors. In a later analysis, several top co-occurrence clusters were reported to appear linked to parvovirus B19, influenza, CMV and Epstein-Barr virus.

The cohort comprised under 700 healthy bone marrow donors. Cohort members were all nominally healthy when sampled, although unrecorded immune exposures were likely present. The donor tested CMV seropositive and was one of the 289 seropositive cohort members. Every donor gave a peripheral blood sample, and the peripheral blood mononuclear cells from that sample were used for TCR beta sequencing. Genomic DNA was extracted from the blood cell samples with the Qiagen DNeasy Blood Extraction Kit. CDR1 and CDR2 (SGHRS, YFSETQ) derive from the germline V gene. The CDR3 numbers 13 residues from cysteine through phenylalanine. The only DNA kept is the CDR3, 39 bases in frame from the first base. Cut back by 1 base and 8 bases, the V and J ends lie 10 bases apart. The library was produced with the immunoSEQ multiplex PCR assay. A mixture of 60 forward primers for TCR Vbeta segments and 13 reverse primers for TCR Jbeta segments was used in the multiplex PCR. The CDR3 region of rearranged TCR beta genes was amplified from genomic DNA with a multiplex PCR assay. The Illumina HiSeq System was used to sequence the amplified TCR beta libraries as 87-base-pair reads. In the paper's pipeline: A later analysis counted about 80 million unique TCR beta chains across the 550 to 750 repertoires, and approximately 11 million of these chains were shared by at least two donors. Raw reads were error-corrected and collapsed into unique sequences with a nearest-neighbor algorithm that merged closely related sequences to remove PCR and sequencing errors. Alignment of CDR3 sequences to IMGT reference sequences was used to assign V, D and J gene segments. For a sequence to be retained, a match of at least six nucleotides was required to both a V gene segment and a J gene segment. Rearrangements were called productive when the CDR3 lacked stop codons and stayed in frame with V and J; all others were non-productive. Following IMGT convention, CDR3 was defined as the stretch from the second conserved V-encoded cysteine to the conserved J-encoded phenylalanine. The earlier analysis of some 600 of the donors excluded sequences that lacked an unambiguous match to a single V gene segment. In an earlier analysis of 587 of the donors, a V segment was called functional when productive rearrangements were above 56.7%, and segregating when the standard deviation between donors exceeded 5%. A statistical classification framework was built to diagnose cytomegalovirus status from the catalog of TCR beta chain sequences. In a later analysis, TCR nucleotide sequences were compared against IMGT/GENE-DB human TR gene sequences so that V and J genes could be assigned. Using the TCRdist pipeline, a later analysis assigned CDR3 sequences along with most-parsimonious VDJ recombination scenarios. A later analysis defined each TCR beta chain by its CDR3 amino acid sequence plus V-gene family, and excluded reads lacking a unique V-gene family. As a way to deal with suspected cross-contamination and a sequencing artifact, a later analysis dropped roughly 600 nucleotide sequences that were highly shared and had low generation probability. For each public chain, a later analysis derived a clonal expansion index from normalized ranks of inferred template counts within each repertoire. In a later analysis, generation probabilities were computed with a VDJ recombination model fitted to out-of-frame rearrangements, and the resulting probabilities were checked against IGoR. A later analysis scored TCR-TCR, TCR-HLA and TCR-CMV co-occurrence with hypergeometric tests, applying a repertoire-size bias correction to TCR pairs. False discovery rates were estimated in a later analysis by permuting HLA or CMV assignments 20 times. In a later analysis, co-occurring TCRs were grouped using DBSCAN, and TCRdist sequence similarity was added for clustering within HLA-allele-positive subsets. Repertoires with fewer than 30,000 or more than 120,000 public chains, plus five repertoires with anomalous nucleotide sharing, were excluded from co-occurrence clustering. Held by TCRdb, this immuneACCESS table contains in-frame sequences only and omits some clones. Under half of the omission traces to an unresolved V gene where checked; the cause of the rest is unknown. V, J and clone size are taken as reported in that table, and D and trimming were inferred from the DNA itself. The sample table records roughly 100,000 clones; 74% of these occur just once. The ten largest clones add up to roughly 2.5% of the sample.

Input material: PBMCs. This TCR derives from a man aged 50-59 years in good health and CMV-seropositive. The receptor chain draws on TRBV5-1 and TRBJ1-3; the D gene identity is not certain. The CDR3 region: CASSLPTAHTIYF. The DNA reads TGCGCCAGCAGCTTGCCCACAGCCCACACCATATATTTT.